The TCR beta chain under discussion was sequenced for a study of T cells in Graves' hyperthyroidism and ophthalmopathy. General study findings and limits: Most clonotypes expanded in thyroid above 0.001 were likewise present in blood.

Germline trimming cut 4 bases from V and 6 bases from J; bases unmatched to any gene: 4. This CDR3 is 15 amino acids long. CDR1 is ENHRY and CDR2 is SYGVKD in the germline V gene. This clonotype was seen many times. What it recognizes is unknown. Regions amplified from RNA transcripts were the TCR beta CDR3 regions. In the first-round RT-PCR of the TCR CDR3, the HTBI primer set was used. TCRdb fed the multiplex PCR reads into MiXCR, producing one record per CDR3 protein. The data contain fewer than 450,000 distinct CDR3 sequences, 17% of them seen just once; the ten biggest clones take up approximately 35%.

The sequence derives from a woman aged 25 to 39 with Graves' hyperthyroidism that later progressed to Graves' ophthalmopathy. The sequenced material came from blood. The chain has TRBV10-3 and TRBJ2-2; 11 bases fit TRBD1. For the CDR3, the DNA is TGTGCCATCAGTGGGGGACAGGGGGTTTCCGGGGAGCTGTTTTTT. Translated: CAISGGQGVSGELFF.